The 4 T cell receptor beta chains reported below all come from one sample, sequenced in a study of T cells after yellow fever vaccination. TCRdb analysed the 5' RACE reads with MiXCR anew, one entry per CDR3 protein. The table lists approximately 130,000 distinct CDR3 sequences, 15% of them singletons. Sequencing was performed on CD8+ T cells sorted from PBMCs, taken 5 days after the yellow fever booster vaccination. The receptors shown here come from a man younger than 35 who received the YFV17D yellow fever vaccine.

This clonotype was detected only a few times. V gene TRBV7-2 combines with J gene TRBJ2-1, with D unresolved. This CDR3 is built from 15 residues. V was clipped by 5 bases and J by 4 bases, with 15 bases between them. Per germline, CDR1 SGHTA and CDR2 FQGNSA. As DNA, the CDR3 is TGTGCCAGCAGCCCAAGCCCCCTTTCATACAATGAGCAGTTCTTC. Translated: CASSPSPLSYNEQFF.

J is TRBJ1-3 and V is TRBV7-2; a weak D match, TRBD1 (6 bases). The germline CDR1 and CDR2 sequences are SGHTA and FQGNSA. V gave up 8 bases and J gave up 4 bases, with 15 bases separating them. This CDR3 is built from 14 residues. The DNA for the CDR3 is TGTGCCAGCTCAGACCCAGGGGTCGGAAACACCATATATTTT. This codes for CASSDPGVGNTIYF.

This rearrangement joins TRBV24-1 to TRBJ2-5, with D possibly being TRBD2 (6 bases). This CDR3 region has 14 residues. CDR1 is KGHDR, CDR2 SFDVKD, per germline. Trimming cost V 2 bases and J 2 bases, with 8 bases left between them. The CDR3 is CATSDSGTQETQYF. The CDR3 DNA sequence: TGTGCCACCAGTGATTCTGGGACTCAAGAGACCCAGTACTTC.

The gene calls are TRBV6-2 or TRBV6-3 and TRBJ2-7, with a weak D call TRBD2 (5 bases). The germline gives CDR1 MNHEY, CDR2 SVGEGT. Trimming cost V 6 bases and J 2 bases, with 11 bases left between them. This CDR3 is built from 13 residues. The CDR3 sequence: CASSPPGTYEQYF. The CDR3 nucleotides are TGTGCCAGCAGCCCCCCCGGGACCTACGAGCAGTACTTC.